This TCR beta chain was captured by sequencing in a study of cytomegalovirus exposure and HLA in healthy donors. To note about this clone: Its antigen is not identified.

Use of 60 Vbeta and 13 Jbeta primers characterized the PCR. Clones were read by immunoSEQ multiplex PCR, and TCRdb kept only the in-frame ones, dropping some. The table includes 110,000 to 150,000 clones, about 80% detected once. CDR3 length: 14 amino acids. The V and J ends lost 3 bases and 8 bases, in that order; junction bases with no gene match: 7. In germline, CDR1 is SGHRS, CDR2 YFSETQ. Study conclusions and caveats: Judged likely to be a sequencing artifact was a cluster of highly shared sequence variants. Later analysis identified several of the most significant clusters that appeared linked to common viral pathogens.

The sequence came from a male donor in good health and CMV-seronegative. Input material: PBMCs. The chain joins TRBV5-1 to TRBJ2-2; TRBD1 matches at 7 bases. CDR3 coding DNA: TGCGCCAGCAGCTCTACAGGGGTCGTGGGGGAGCTGTTTTTT. This codes for CASSSTGVVGELFF.